The 27 T cell receptor beta chains reported below all come from one sample, sequenced in a study of cytomegalovirus exposure and HLA in healthy donors. Primers for the PCR totalled 60 Vbeta and 13 Jbeta. Using immunoSEQ multiplex PCR, the repertoire was profiled, and TCRdb retains in-frame clones only, with some absent. The table includes around 91,000 clones, 84% detected once. Specimen: PBMCs. Receptors were obtained from a man younger than 35 in good health and CMV-seronegative.

The J gene is TRBJ2-1, the V gene TRBV27; D is possibly TRBD2 (5 bases). The CDR3 runs 15 residues. With 0 bases removed from V and 3 bases from J, the gap between germline ends came to 9 bases. Germline V gene lookup returns CDR1 MNHEY and CDR2 SMNVEV (reference sequence). The CDR3 sequence is CASSLSPGSYNEQFF. The CDR3 nucleotides read TGTGCCAGCAGTTTATCACCGGGGAGCTACAATGAGCAGTTCTTC.

The rearrangement uses TRBV29-1 and TRBJ1-1; D ambiguous. Germline V gene data show CDR1 as SQVTM and CDR2 as ANQGSEA. The V and J ends lost 0 bases and 12 bases respectively, with 14 bases between them. The CDR3 runs 12 residues. The chain's CDR3 is CSVEDEGPYPFF. CDR3 nucleotides: TGCAGCGTTGAAGATGAGGGCCCCTATCCTTTCTTT. Variable domain in full (rest from reference TRBV29-1 and TRBJ1-1): SAVISQKPSRDICQRGTSLTIQCQVDSQVTMMFWYRQQPGQSLTLIATANQGSEATYESGFVIDKFPISRPNLTFSTLTVSNMSPEDSSIYLCSVEDEGPYPFFGQGTRLTVV.

This clone was recorded a few times. The chain carries TRBV5-4 and TRBJ1-1, with D possibly matching TRBD1 (6 bases). The V end lost 2 bases, the J end lost 4 bases, and 12 bases lay between the germline ends. Germline assignment: CDR1 SGHNT and CDR2 YYREEE (reference sequence). The CDR3 is 14 amino acids. The CDR3 coding sequence is TGTGCCAGCAGCTTAACAGGGAGGGCCACTGAAGCTTTCTTT. It translates to CASSLTGRATEAFF.

The chain joins TRBV6-1 to TRBJ1-2; D gene uncertain. The V gene's germline CDR1 is MNHNS and CDR2 SASEGT. The CDR3 runs 12 residues. The V end lost 3 bases, the J end lost 5 bases, and 7 bases lay between the germline ends. The CDR3 reads CASSDPGYGYTF. CDR3 nucleotides: TGTGCCAGCAGTGATCCGGGTTATGGCTACACCTTC.

The chain couples TRBV28 to TRBJ2-5; 8 bases agree with TRBD1. The CDR3 runs to 17 residues. The trim removed 6 bases at V and 4 bases at J, leaving 16 bases unmatched. Germline V CDR1 and CDR2: MDHEN, SYDVKM. The CDR3 DNA reads as TGTGCCAGCAGACCGGCCCTAGGACAGGGAAGAGGAGAGACCCAGTACTTC. Amino acids: CASRPALGQGRGETQYF.

The chain joins TRBV2 to TRBJ2-7, with unresolved D. Germline V gives CDR1 SNHLY, CDR2 FYNNEI. Trimming took off 6 bases at V and 7 bases at J, with 7 bases between the two ends. The CDR3 has 10 amino acids. The CDR3 DNA sequence: TGTGCCAGCAGGAGCCGAGAGCAGTACTTC. Translation: CASRSREQYF.

This sequence joins TRBV7-8 and TRBJ1-2; no definite D call. The length of the CDR3 is 14 residues. Between the trimmed V and J ends, which lost 5 bases and 0 bases, there was a span of 10 bases. The germline CDR1 and CDR2 sequences are SGHVS and FQNEAQ. In DNA form, the CDR3 reads TGTGCCAGCAGCGTCACCGGGTCTAACTATGGCTACACCTTC. It codes for CASSVTGSNYGYTF.

The rearrangement links TRBV10-2 to TRBJ2-7; 10 nucleotides line up with TRBD1. The V gene end was trimmed by 6 bases and the J gene end by 2 bases; junction bases not matched to a gene: 4. The length of the CDR3 is 14 residues. Germline CDR1 WSHSY, CDR2 SAAADI. The CDR3 loop reads CASRGQGGPYEQYF. CDR3 DNA: TGCGCCAGCAGAGGACAGGGGGGCCCCTACGAGCAGTACTTC.

The rearrangement joins TRBV5-6 to TRBJ1-3; 12 bases match TRBD1. There are 18 residues in the CDR3. Trimming cost V 1 base and J 0 bases; bases outside gene matches: 5. The germline V gene has CDR1 SGHDT and CDR2 YYEEEE. CDR3 amino acids: CASSLFGTGGSSGNTIYF. For the CDR3, the DNA is TGTGCCAGCAGCTTGTTCGGGACAGGGGGCTCCTCTGGAAACACCATATATTTT. The whole variable domain, remainder taken from reference TRBV5-6 and TRBJ1-3, is DAGVTQSPTHLIKTRGQQVTLRCSPKSGHDTVSWYQQALGQGPQFIFQYYEEEERQRGNFPDRFSGHQFPNYSSELNVNALLLGDSALYLCASSLFGTGGSSGNTIYFGEGSWLTVV.

The rearrangement links TRBV7-2 to TRBJ2-7; D uncertain. The CDR3 loop spans 11 amino acids. Germline V lookup: CDR1 SGHTA, CDR2 FQGNSA. Trimming shortened V by 2 bases and J by 7 bases, and 6 bases separated the two germline ends. Here the CDR3 reads CASSLKREQYF. In nucleotides, the CDR3 is TGTGCCAGCAGCTTAAAGAGGGAGCAGTACTTC.

J is TRBJ1-4 and V is TRBV5-6; 9 bases fit TRBD1. Looked up from germline, CDR1 is SGHDT and CDR2 is YYEEEE. After removal of 1 base from V and 14 bases from J, the junction contained 9 bases not matched to a gene. CDR3 length: 14 residues. CDR3 protein: CASSLTGGAVMLFF. In DNA form, the CDR3 reads TGTGCCAGCAGCTTGACAGGGGGCGCGGTAATGCTGTTTTTT.

The rearrangement uses TRBV2 and TRBJ2-1, with D possibly matching TRBD2 (5 bases). The germline V gene has CDR1 SNHLY and CDR2 FYNNEI. Trimming removed 8 bases from V and 0 bases from J, with 8 bases in between. The CDR3 consists of 13 residues. The DNA for the CDR3 is TGTGCCAGCCGACTAAGCTCCTACAATGAGCAGTTCTTC. It translates to CASRLSSYNEQFF.

This clone has a handful of counts. The chain couples TRBV5-4 to TRBJ1-1, with 8 bases identical to TRBD1. Germline-derived CDR1 and CDR2 are SGHNT and YYREEE (reference sequence). This CDR3 is 12 amino acids long. The V gene end was trimmed by 2 bases and the J gene end by 12 bases; junction bases not matched to a gene: 6. Written as DNA, the CDR3 is TGTGCCAGCAGCTTCGGACAGGGTGGGACTTTCTTT. It encodes CASSFGQGGTFF.

The chain carries TRBV5-1 and TRBJ1-2; the D gene is possibly TRBD1 (5 bases). Germline V gives CDR1 SGHRS, CDR2 YFSETQ. This CDR3 contains 17 residues. V was trimmed by 1 base and J by 2 bases, leaving 18 bases between them. Here the CDR3 reads CASSLMPGVGLNYGYTF. The CDR3 DNA follows: TGCGCCAGCAGCTTGATGCCCGGTGTGGGGCTCAACTATGGCTACACCTTC.

The gene calls are TRBV4-1 and TRBJ2-7, with 9 bases that match TRBD2. The V gene end was trimmed by 4 bases and the J gene end by 1 base; junction bases not matched to a gene: 5. The germline CDR1 and CDR2 sequences are MGHRA and YSYEKL. This CDR3 has 15 residues. The CDR3 DNA follows: TGCGCCAGCAGCCCAGGGAGCGGGGGGTCCTACGAGCAGTACTTC. Its translation is CASSPGSGGSYEQYF.

The rearrangement joins TRBV7-9 to TRBJ2-3; D gene unclear. This CDR3 comprises 12 residues. V shed 9 bases and J shed 4 bases, with 11 bases lying between them. CDR1 is SEHNR, CDR2 FQNEAQ, per germline (reference sequence). CDR3 in amino acids: CASSSSPDTQYF. In DNA form, the CDR3 reads TGTGCCAGTTCTAGTTCCCCAGATACGCAGTATTTT.

V gene TRBV6-5 combines with J gene TRBJ1-6, with D tentatively TRBD1 (5 bases). The CDR3 length is 16 residues. In germline, CDR1 is MNHEY, CDR2 SVGAGI. The V and J ends lost 0 bases and 6 bases respectively, with 12 bases between them. The CDR3 DNA follows: TGTGCCAGCAGTTACTCGAAAGGGGTCGGTAATTCACCCCTCCACTTT. Its protein product is CASSYSKGVGNSPLHF.

The V call is TRBV2, the J call TRBJ2-7; D is unresolved. Germline CDR1 reads SNHLY; CDR2 reads FYNNEI. The CDR3 has 14 residues. With 3 bases removed from V and 6 bases from J, the gap between germline ends came to 15 bases. The CDR3 spells CASSEMSTNTEQYF. In DNA form, the CDR3 reads TGTGCCAGCAGTGAGATGTCTACCAATACCGAGCAGTACTTC.

V is TRBV5-1 and J is TRBJ2-7; 7 bases agree with TRBD2. Trimming at V came to 4 bases and at J to 3 bases, leaving 7 bases not matched to a gene. This CDR3 spans 14 amino acids. Germline CDR1 is SGHRS and CDR2 is YFSETQ. CDR3 residues: CASSISGKIYEQYF. The CDR3 DNA is TGCGCCAGCAGCATCAGCGGGAAGATCTACGAGCAGTACTTC.

This clone appeared once. V usage is TRBV7-9 and J usage is TRBJ2-7; D is perhaps TRBD1 (5 bases). CDR1 and CDR2 (germline): SEHNR, FQNEAQ (reference sequence). This CDR3 region has 14 residues. V was cut by 3 bases and J by 1 base, with 10 bases left in between. This chain's CDR3 is CASSLGRSSYEQYF. CDR3 bases: TGTGCCAGCAGCTTGGGGCGGAGTTCCTACGAGCAGTACTTC.

The gene calls are TRBV30 and TRBJ1-2; D might be TRBD1 (6 bases). V lost 2 bases, J lost 1 base, and 11 bases lay in between. The germline gives CDR1 GTSNPN, CDR2 SVGIG (reference sequence). The CDR3 loop spans 14 amino acids. The DNA of the CDR3 is TGTGCCTGGAGTCAATACAGGGTTAACTATGGCTACACCTTC. Its translation is CAWSQYRVNYGYTF.

The V gene is TRBV28, the J gene TRBJ2-7, with TRBD1 matching over 12 bases. The CDR3 spans 15 residues. Germline-derived CDR1 and CDR2 are MDHEN and SYDVKM. V shed 5 bases, J shed 7 bases, and the junction held 9 bases outside the gene matches. The chain's CDR3 is CASSKRGTGGWEQYF. The CDR3 nucleotides read TGTGCCAGCAGTAAAAGGGGGACAGGGGGCTGGGAGCAGTACTTC. The variable domain in full, completed from reference TRBV28 and TRBJ2-7, reads DVKVTQSSRYLVKRTGEKVFLECVQDMDHENMFWYRQDPGLGLRLIYFSYDVKMKEKGDIPEGYSVSREKKERFSLILESASTNQTSMYLCASSKRGTGGWEQYFGPGTRLTVT.

This clone occurred a few times. The chain carries TRBV7-9 and TRBJ1-2; D gene uncertain. Germline assignment: CDR1 SEHNR and CDR2 FQNEAQ (reference sequence). Trimming removed 2 bases from V and 4 bases from J, with 8 bases in between. The CDR3 covers 13 residues. In DNA form, the CDR3 reads TGTGCCAGCAGCTTACACTTTTCCTATGGCTACACCTTC. This translates into CASSLHFSYGYTF.

The V gene is TRBV30, the J gene TRBJ2-7; perhaps TRBD1 as D (5 bases). The ends were cut back, 5 bases at V and 3 bases at J, with 20 bases in the middle. This CDR3 contains 15 residues. Germline values: CDR1 GTSNPN, CDR2 SVGIG (reference sequence). For the CDR3, the DNA is TGTGCCTGGGGGGCGAGCAGGGCTGAAATCTACGAGCAGTACTTC. Residues: CAWGASRAEIYEQYF.

CDR3 sequence (DNA): TGCGCCAGCAGCCAGATTCAGGGCTCCTACAATGAGCAGTTCTTC. It yields the protein CASSQIQGSYNEQFF. The rearrangement links TRBV4-1 to TRBJ2-1; D perhaps matches TRBD1 (5 bases). Looked up from germline, CDR1 is MGHRA and CDR2 is YSYEKL. The CDR3 extends over 15 amino acids. V lost 3 bases, J lost 0 bases, and 9 bases lay in between.

This chain links TRBV10-3 with TRBJ1-1, with TRBD1 matching over 9 bases. CDR1 and CDR2 (germline): ENHRY, SYGVKD. This CDR3 has 13 amino acids. The trim removed 4 bases at V and 4 bases at J, leaving 1 base unmatched. The CDR3 DNA reads as TGTGCCATCAGTGCGACAGGGGGCACTGAAGCTTTCTTT. Translation: CAISATGGTEAFF.

This clone was observed a single time. CDR3 region: CASSQDSGTGVTGELFF. As DNA, the CDR3 is TGCGCCAGCAGCCAAGATTCCGGGACAGGGGTCACCGGGGAGCTGTTTTTT. The chain carries TRBV4-3 and TRBJ2-2, with 10 bases matching TRBD1. The CDR3 is 17 residues long. Per germline, CDR1 LGHNA and CDR2 YSLEER. J gave up 4 bases and V 0 bases, and 5 bases lay outside the gene matches.